The source of this T cell receptor beta chain is a study of CD8+ T cells in alopecia areata. For the study at large: Treated individuals took tofacitinib by mouth, 5 to 10 mg twice daily. A 6-month period off drug followed tofacitinib, which lasted 6 to 18 months.

cDNA prepared by RNA extraction and subsequent reverse transcription served as the template for sequencing. Profiling relied on immunoSEQ multiplex PCR, and the TCRdb table lists in-frame clones only, not all of them. The data hold about 300,000 clones, with 58% observed a single time. Treatment described: oral pan-JAK inhibitor, 5-10 mg twice daily. Peripheral blood and lesional scalp punch biopsies came from alopecia areata patients. Separation by sorting yielded CD4+ and CD8+ T cells from PBMCs. The specimen was CD4+ T cells sorted from blood, collected at week 24, from a patient treated with tofacitinib. The receptor was isolated from a human donor with alopecia areata.

The CDR3 here is CASSPLGTDTQYF. CDR3 DNA: TGTGCCAGCTCACCTCTGGGCACAGATACGCAGTATTTT. The rearrangement uses TRBV18 and TRBJ2-3; D gene ambiguous. Germline V gene data show CDR1 as KGHSH and CDR2 as LQKENI. Trimming cost V 3 bases and J 1 base, with 5 bases left between them. CDR3 size: 13 residues.